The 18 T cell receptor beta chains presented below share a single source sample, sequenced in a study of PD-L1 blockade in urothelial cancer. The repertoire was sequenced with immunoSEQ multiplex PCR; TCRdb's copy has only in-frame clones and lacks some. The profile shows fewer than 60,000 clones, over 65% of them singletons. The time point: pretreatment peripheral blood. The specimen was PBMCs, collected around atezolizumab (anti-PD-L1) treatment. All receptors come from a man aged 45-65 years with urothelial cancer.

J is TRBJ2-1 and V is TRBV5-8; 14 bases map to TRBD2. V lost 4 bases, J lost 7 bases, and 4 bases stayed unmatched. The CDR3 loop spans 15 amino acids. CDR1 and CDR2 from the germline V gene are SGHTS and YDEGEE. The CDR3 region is CASSLGTSGRNEQFF. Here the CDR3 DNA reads TGTGCCAGCAGCCTCGGGACTAGCGGGAGAAATGAGCAGTTCTTC.

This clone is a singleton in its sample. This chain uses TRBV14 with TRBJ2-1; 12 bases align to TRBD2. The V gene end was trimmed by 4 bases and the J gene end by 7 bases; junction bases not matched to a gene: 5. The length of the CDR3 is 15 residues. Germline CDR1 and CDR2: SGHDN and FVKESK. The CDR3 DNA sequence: TGTGCCAGCAGCCCTAGCGGGGGGGCCGGAAATGAGCAGTTCTTC. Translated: CASSPSGGAGNEQFF.

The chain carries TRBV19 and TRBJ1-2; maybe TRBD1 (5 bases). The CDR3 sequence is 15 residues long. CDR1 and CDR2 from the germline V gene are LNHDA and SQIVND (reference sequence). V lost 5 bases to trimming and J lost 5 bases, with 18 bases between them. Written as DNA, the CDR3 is TGTGCCAGTAGTGCAGGCGGGGGTCTTGGATATGGCTACACCTTC. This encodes CASSAGGGLGYGYTF. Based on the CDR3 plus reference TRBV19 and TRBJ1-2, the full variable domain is DGGITQSPKYLFRKEGQNVTLSCEQNLNHDAMYWYRQDPGQGLRLIYYSQIVNDFQKGDIAEGYSVSREKKESFPLTVTSAQKNPTAFYLCASSAGGGLGYGYTFGSGTRLTVV.

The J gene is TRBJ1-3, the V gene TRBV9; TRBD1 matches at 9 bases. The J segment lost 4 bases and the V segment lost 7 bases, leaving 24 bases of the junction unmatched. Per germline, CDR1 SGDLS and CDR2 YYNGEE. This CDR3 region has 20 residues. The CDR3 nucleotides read TGTGCCAGCGCGAGAAGGGGGGGGACAGGGACCTCTAGGCGGGGAAACACCATATATTTT. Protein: CASARRGGTGTSRRGNTIYF.

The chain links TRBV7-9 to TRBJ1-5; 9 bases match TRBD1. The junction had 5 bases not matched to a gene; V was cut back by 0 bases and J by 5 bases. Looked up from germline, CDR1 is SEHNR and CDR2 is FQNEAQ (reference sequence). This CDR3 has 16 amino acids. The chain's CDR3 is CASSLAPDRGDQPQHF. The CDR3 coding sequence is TGTGCCAGCAGCTTAGCGCCCGACAGGGGGGATCAGCCCCAGCATTTT.

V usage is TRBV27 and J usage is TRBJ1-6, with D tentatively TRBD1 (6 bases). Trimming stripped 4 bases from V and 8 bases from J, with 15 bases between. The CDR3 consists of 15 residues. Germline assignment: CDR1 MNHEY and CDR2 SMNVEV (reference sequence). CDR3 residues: CASSSVQGWHSPLHF. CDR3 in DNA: TGTGCCAGCAGTTCAGTGCAGGGGTGGCATTCACCCCTCCACTTT.

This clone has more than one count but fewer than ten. The CDR3 spells CASRAGTGLQPQHF. CDR3 coding DNA: TGTGCCAGCAGAGCCGGGACAGGGCTCCAGCCCCAGCATTTT. V gene TRBV27 combines with J gene TRBJ1-5; 9 bases are shared with TRBD1. The ends lost 6 bases at V and 7 bases at J; junction bases unmatched: 7. The CDR3 has 14 amino acids. Germline CDR1 reads MNHEY; CDR2 reads SMNVEV (reference sequence).

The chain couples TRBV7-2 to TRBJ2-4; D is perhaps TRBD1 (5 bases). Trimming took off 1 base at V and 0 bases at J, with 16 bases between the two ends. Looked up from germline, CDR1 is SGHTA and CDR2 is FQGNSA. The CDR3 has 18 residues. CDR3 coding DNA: TGTGCCAGCAGCTTAGTAGGTGTAGGGGCCGTAGCCAAAAACATTCAGTACTTC. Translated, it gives CASSLVGVGAVAKNIQYF.

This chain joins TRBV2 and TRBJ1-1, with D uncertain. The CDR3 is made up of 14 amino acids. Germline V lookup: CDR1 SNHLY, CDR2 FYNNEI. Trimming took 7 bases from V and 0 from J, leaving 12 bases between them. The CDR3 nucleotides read TGTGCCAGCAAAAGAGGGAAGATGAACACTGAAGCTTTCTTT. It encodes CASKRGKMNTEAFF.

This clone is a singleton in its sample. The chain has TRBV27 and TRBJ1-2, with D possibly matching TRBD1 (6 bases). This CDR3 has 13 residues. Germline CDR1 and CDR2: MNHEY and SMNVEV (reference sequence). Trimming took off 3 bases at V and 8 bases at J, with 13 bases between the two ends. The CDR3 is CASSFSRQVGYTF. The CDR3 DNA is TGTGCCAGCAGTTTCTCCCGACAGGTGGGCTACACCTTC.

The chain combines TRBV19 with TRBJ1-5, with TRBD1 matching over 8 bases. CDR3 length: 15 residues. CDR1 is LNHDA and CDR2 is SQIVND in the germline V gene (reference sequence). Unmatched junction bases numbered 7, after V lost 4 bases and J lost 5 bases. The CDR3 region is CASSKTGTGYQPQHF. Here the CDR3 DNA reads TGTGCCAGTAGTAAGACCGGGACAGGATATCAGCCCCAGCATTTT.

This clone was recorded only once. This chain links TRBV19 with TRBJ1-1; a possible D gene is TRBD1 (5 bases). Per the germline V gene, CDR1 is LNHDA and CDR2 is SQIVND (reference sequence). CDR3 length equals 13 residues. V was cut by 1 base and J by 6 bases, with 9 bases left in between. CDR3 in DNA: TGTGCCAGTAGTATAGCGCGGGACTCTGAAGCTTTCTTT. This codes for CASSIARDSEAFF.

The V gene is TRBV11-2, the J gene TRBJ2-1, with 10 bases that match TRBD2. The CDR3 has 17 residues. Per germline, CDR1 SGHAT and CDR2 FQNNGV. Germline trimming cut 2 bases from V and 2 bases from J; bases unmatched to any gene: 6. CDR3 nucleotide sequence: TGTGCCAGCAGCTTAACGCTCAGCGGGGGGGCCTACAATGAGCAGTTCTTC. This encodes CASSLTLSGGAYNEQFF.

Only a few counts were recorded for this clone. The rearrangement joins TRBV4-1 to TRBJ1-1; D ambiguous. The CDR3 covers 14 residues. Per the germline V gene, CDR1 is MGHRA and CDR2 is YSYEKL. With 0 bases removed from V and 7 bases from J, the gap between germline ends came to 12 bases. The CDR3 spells CASSQDFAAVEAFF. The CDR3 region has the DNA TGCGCCAGCAGCCAAGATTTCGCGGCCGTTGAAGCTTTCTTT.

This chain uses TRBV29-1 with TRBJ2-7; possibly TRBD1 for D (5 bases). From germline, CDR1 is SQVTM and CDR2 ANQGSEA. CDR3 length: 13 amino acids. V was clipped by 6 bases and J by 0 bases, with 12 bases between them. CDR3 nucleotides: TGCAGCGTGAAGACAGTGAGCTCCTACGAGCAGTACTTC. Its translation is CSVKTVSSYEQYF.

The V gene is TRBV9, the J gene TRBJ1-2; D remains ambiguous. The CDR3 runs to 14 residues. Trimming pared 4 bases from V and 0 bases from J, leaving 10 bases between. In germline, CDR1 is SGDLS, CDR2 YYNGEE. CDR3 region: CASSLGGPNYGYTF. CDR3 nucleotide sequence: TGTGCCAGCAGCCTCGGAGGGCCTAACTATGGCTACACCTTC.

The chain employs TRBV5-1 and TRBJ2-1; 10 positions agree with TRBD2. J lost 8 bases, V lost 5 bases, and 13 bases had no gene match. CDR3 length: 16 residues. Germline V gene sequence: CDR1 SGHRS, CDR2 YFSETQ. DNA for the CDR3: TGCGCCAGCAGTAGAGAGCGGGGGGGCTCTTGGGATGAGCAGTTCTTC. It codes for CASSRERGGSWDEQFF.

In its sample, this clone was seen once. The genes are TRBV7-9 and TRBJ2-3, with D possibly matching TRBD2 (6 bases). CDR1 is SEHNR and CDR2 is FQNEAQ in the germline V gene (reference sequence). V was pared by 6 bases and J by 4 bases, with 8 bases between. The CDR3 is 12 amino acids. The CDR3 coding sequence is TGTGCCAGCAGACCGGGGGCAGATACGCAGTATTTT. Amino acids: CASRPGADTQYF.